This TCR beta chain was captured by sequencing in a study of shared clonotypes between healthy human individuals. Findings of the study overall: There were few donors, and this limited the genetic and exposure-history diversity represented. What rarefaction showed was incomplete sorted-subset sequencing despite large depth. Estimated richness values were generally larger in naive subsets than in memory subsets.

The CDR3 sequence is 12 residues long. Trimming removed 7 bases at V and 0 bases at J, with 5 bases between. Germline CDR1 SNHLY, CDR2 FYNNEI. This table comes from immunoSEQ multiplex PCR, and its TCRdb copy is limited to in-frame clones, with some not included. The table includes some 1.1 million clones, approximately 75% detected once. Nashville, Tennessee was home to all donors, each a Caucasian adult. On this clone itself: Its antigen is not identified.

V and J are TRBV2 and TRBJ2-3; D is unresolved. This sequence originates from a young man in good health. Some clones in this sample may be carry-over from other donors' samples. The material sequenced was memory CD4+ T cells from PBMCs. Indicated subset: CD45RA-negative fraction. CDR3 sequence: CASKQSTDTQYF. DNA for the CDR3: TGTGCCAGCAAACAGAGCACAGATACGCAGTATTTT.